This TCR beta chain was captured by sequencing in a study of T and B cells in COVID-19 patients. Study-level points and caveats: Few blood samples existed from mildly ill patients during symptoms or early in severe cases.

V lost 1 base and J lost 5; bases outside the gene matches: 2. The CDR3 runs to 14 residues. CDR1 and CDR2 from the germline V gene are SGHAT and FQNNGV. Concerning this clonotype: What it recognizes is unknown.

Blood genomic DNA input for TRB amplification was about 240-550 ng. BIOMED2 TRB-A/B primer pools were used in multiplex TRB PCR. TCRdb analysed the multiplex PCR reads with MiXCR anew, one entry per CDR3 protein. Among under 8,500 distinct CDR3 sequences listed, approximately 30% were seen once. The sequencing sample was made of blood. The sequence derives from a human donor with active COVID-19. The chain is built from TRBV11-2 and TRBJ2-3; 8 nucleotides match TRBD2. CDR3 sequence reads: CASSLGTSRDTQYF. CDR3 DNA sequence: TGTGCCAGCAGCTTAGGGACTAGCCGAGATACGCAGTATTTT.